What follows is one T cell receptor (beta chain) and its context. One end of the junction does not line up with germline, which may come from a read error. This sample was included in a study of blood T cells in healthy people across ages. Next came a second PCR, run for about 7 to 11 cycles, which used a sample-barcoded 5' primer along with a J-beta primer mix. Each CDR3 protein gets one entry after TCRdb re-called the 5' RACE reads with MiXCR. The sample includes around 850,000 distinct CDR3 sequences, about 34% of them seen just once. Germline lookup yields CDR1 KGHDR and CDR2 SFDVKD. The CDR3 sequence is 17 residues long.

The source of this sequence is a man aged 18 to 29 in good health. The sequencing input was blood. J is TRBJ2-3 and V is TRBV24-1; TRBD1 might be the D (6 bases). The chain's CDR3 is CATSEEDSERTTDMQYF. The CDR3 DNA sequence: TGTGCCACCAGTGAGGAGGACAGCGAAAGGACCACAGATATGCAGTATTTT.